Listed below are T cell receptor beta chains from one sample, sequenced in a study of low-dose radiotherapy and immunotherapy resistance in tumors. TCRdb analysed the reads with MiXCR anew, one entry per CDR3 protein. This table has some 85,000 distinct CDR3 sequences, under 20% appearing once. Material: PBMCs, obtained before treatment. These receptors all come from a male donor with prostate cancer. Each CDR3 is given without its conserved first and last residue. D genes are given only for firm matches.

ASSLLNSYVPYEQY TRBV13 NA
ASSLGTGLGNQPQH TRBV5-1 TRBD1
ASSSPPRREQF TRBV7-2 NA
ASSAELAGGVTDTQY TRBV7-9 TRBD2
ASSLRTSRNEQF TRBV7-9 TRBD2
ASSLARSGTTGTTQY TRBV5-1 TRBD2
ASEGTGGLGGYT TRBV28 TRBD1
ASTDSGTGNYGYT TRBV19 TRBD1
ASSLSTGGLGYT TRBV6-6 TRBD1
ASSDGGTTNEKLF TRBV6-1 NA
ASSEGYYGELF TRBV6-2/TRBV6-3 NA
AWRIAGVGNTGELF TRBV30 TRBD2
ASSQGGAGDMNTEAF TRBV13 NA
SGGEGRYNEQF TRBV29-1 NA
ASSPPSSGRAKGIYEQY TRBV18 TRBD2
ASSPGGRGTEAF TRBV18 NA
ASSYWGSGQETQY TRBV7-2 NA
ASSAPTTANTEAF TRBV28 NA
ASSWTGGYSGANVLT TRBV5-8 TRBD1
ATSRAPSTTDTQY TRBV15 NA
ASSSARGGGELF TRBV7-2 TRBD2
ASSFGDANEKLF TRBV5-1 NA
SVGTQY TRBV20-1 NA
ASSLAQENYGYT TRBV5-8 NA
ASSDTGGTTEAF TRBV5-1 TRBD1
ATSTASGYEQY TRBV24-1 NA
ATSDPLQGALEETQY TRBV24-1 TRBD1
SGIMGNEQF TRBV29-1 NA
ATSGPGTGGTEAF TRBV24-1 TRBD1
ASRLGAGGGPGQNPSGANVLT TRBV19 TRBD1
ASSLVGQGPRMKKLF TRBV5-1 TRBD1
ASSQTSGASTDTQY TRBV6-2/TRBV6-3 TRBD2
ASSLGRGGRENTEAF TRBV11-2 NA
ASTGDTNTGELF TRBV9 NA
ASSTQNSGRGNEQF TRBV19 TRBD2
ASKSSYNSPLH TRBV5-1 NA